Listed below are T cell receptor beta chains from one sample, sequenced in a study of blood T cell repertoires in COVID-19. Assay: immunoSEQ multiplex PCR; the TCRdb copy retains only in-frame clones and omits some. The sample lists around 190,000 clones, more than 75% occurring once. The sample consisted of PBMCs or T cells enriched from blood (not recorded which). All receptors come from a man aged 40-50 years with acute COVID-19. The CDR3 runs from the conserved cysteine through the conserved F or W. A D gene is named only where the DNA matches it firmly. A clone size is listed for some rows: how often the clone was seen (once, few, many), or a class if it is expanded.

v_gene	d_gene	j_gene	abundance	CDR3aa	CDR3nt
TRBV29-1	NA	TRBJ1-4	NA	CSVASTNEKLFF	TGCAGCGTAGCTTCGACTAATGAAAAACTGTTTTTT
TRBV2	NA	TRBJ2-7	NA	CASSESGFSYEQYF	TGTGCCAGCAGTGAATCGGGGTTCTCCTACGAGCAGTACTTC
TRBV6-5	TRBD1	TRBJ1-1	NA	CASRKGQMNTEAFF	TGTGCCAGCAGGAAGGGACAGATGAACACTGAAGCTTTCTTT
TRBV9	TRBD1	TRBJ2-1	once	CAANRQGARNEQFF	TGTGCCGCAAATCGACAGGGGGCGCGGAATGAGCAGTTCTTC
TRBV2	NA	TRBJ1-1	NA	CASKSGTEAFF	TGTGCCAGCAAGTCGGGGACTGAAGCTTTCTTT
TRBV19	TRBD1	TRBJ2-1	NA	CASSTQGWNEQFF	TGTGCCAGTAGTACACAGGGGTGGAATGAGCAGTTCTTC
TRBV5-1	TRBD1	TRBJ1-1	once	CASSFTGGTFGNTEAFF	TGCGCCAGCAGCTTTACAGGGGGTACGTTTGGAAACACTGAAGCTTTCTTT
TRBV29-1	NA	TRBJ2-3	NA	CSVALALRQTDTQYF	TGCAGCGTTGCTCTAGCGCTTCGCCAAACAGATACGCAGTATTTT
TRBV3-1/TRBV3-2	NA	TRBJ1-2	NA	CASSQGGHSRRLSAYGYTF	TGTGCCAGCAGCCAAGGCGGGCACAGTAGAAGGCTCTCCGCCTATGGCTACACCTTC
TRBV27	TRBD1	TRBJ2-2	few	CASSRTGWTGELFF	TGTGCCAGCAGCCGGACAGGCTGGACCGGGGAGCTGTTTTTT
TRBV7-3	NA	TRBJ1-1	NA	CASSLGGVVSEAFF	TGTGCCAGCAGCTTGGGAGGGGTGGTCTCCGAAGCTTTCTTT
TRBV7-9	NA	TRBJ1-4	NA	CASRPPGLLNEKLFF	TGTGCCAGCAGGCCCCCGGGACTGTTAAATGAAAAACTGTTTTTT
TRBV10-3	NA	TRBJ2-7	NA	CAITPTGYEQYF	TGTGCCATCACTCCCACGGGCTACGAGCAGTACTTC
TRBV28	TRBD2	TRBJ2-1	NA	CASSSPGLAVSYNEQFF	TGTGCCAGCTCAAGCCCGGGACTAGCGGTTTCCTACAATGAGCAGTTCTTC
TRBV9	NA	TRBJ2-7	NA	CASTSGGAGRDEQYF	TGTGCCAGCACCTCAGGTGGGGCAGGGCGCGACGAGCAGTACTTC
TRBV4-3	NA	TRBJ1-2	NA	CASSQEYLGTAAYDYTF	TGCGCCAGCAGCCAGGAATACCTTGGGACTGCAGCCTATGACTACACCTTC
TRBV9	NA	TRBJ2-5	NA	CASSPTPDKGETQYF	TGTGCCAGCAGCCCAACCCCGGACAAAGGTGAGACCCAGTACTTC
TRBV5-1	NA	TRBJ2-3	NA	CASSAGLSTDTQYF	TGCGCCAGCAGCGCGGGACTTTCCACAGATACGCAGTATTTT
TRBV5-1	NA	TRBJ2-1	NA	CASSLEGEQFF	TGCGCCAGCAGCTTAGAGGGAGAGCAGTTCTTC
TRBV7-2	NA	TRBJ1-5	once	CASSLRGGKQPQHF	TGTGCCAGCAGCTTACGGGGGGGGAAGCAGCCCCAGCATTTT
TRBV2	NA	TRBJ2-7	NA	CASSESQYAEQYF	TGTGCCAGCAGTGAGTCACAGTATGCCGAGCAGTACTTC
TRBV2	NA	TRBJ2-1	NA	CASSGSLYEQFF	TGTGCCAGCAGTGGGTCCCTATATGAGCAGTTCTTC
TRBV6-4	NA	TRBJ1-1	NA	CASSDTSQGMNTEAFF	TGTGCCAGCAGTGATACCTCCCAGGGGATGAACACTGAAGCTTTCTTT
TRBV6-5	TRBD1	TRBJ2-7	NA	CASTEGTGAYHEQYF	TGTGCCAGCACCGAAGGGACAGGGGCTTACCACGAGCAGTACTTC
TRBV7-3	NA	TRBJ1-1	NA	CASSLLGGANTEAFF	TGTGCCAGCAGCTTACTCGGGGGAGCGAACACTGAAGCTTTCTTT
TRBV30	TRBD1	TRBJ2-1	NA	CAWRVGQPNNEQFF	TGTGCCTGGAGAGTGGGACAGCCAAACAATGAGCAGTTCTTC
TRBV5-1	NA	TRBJ1-1	NA	CASNQGGTEAFF	TGCGCCAGCAATCAGGGAGGGACTGAAGCTTTCTTT
TRBV25-1	TRBD2	TRBJ2-7	NA	CASTGGASYEQYF	TGTGCCAGCACCGGGGGGGCCAGCTACGAGCAGTACTTC
TRBV3-1/TRBV3-2	NA	TRBJ1-1	NA	CASSPQVGDTEAFF	TGTGCCAGCAGCCCACAGGTGGGCGACACTGAAGCTTTCTTT
TRBV15	TRBD1	TRBJ2-7	NA	CATSLSAGGGPSYEQYF	TGTGCCACCAGTCTGAGTGCAGGGGGCGGTCCCTCCTACGAGCAGTACTTC
TRBV27	NA	TRBJ1-2	NA	CASSPLFNYGYTF	TGTGCCAGCAGTCCTCTATTTAACTATGGCTACACCTTC
TRBV4-1	NA	TRBJ2-7	NA	CASSQDPGGLDVSYF	TGCGCCAGCAGCCAAGATCCAGGGGGACTAGACGTTAGCTACTTC
TRBV19	TRBD1	TRBJ2-5	NA	CASRPDRGETQYF	TGTGCCAGTAGACCTGACAGGGGAGAGACCCAGTACTTC
TRBV6-5	NA	TRBJ1-6	NA	CASKYGVSYNSPLHF	TGTGCCAGCAAGTACGGGGTTTCCTATAATTCACCCCTCCACTTT
TRBV28	TRBD1	TRBJ2-2	NA	CASSPLTGAPLGGELFF	TGTGCCAGCAGCCCTCTCACAGGGGCCCCGCTGGGGGGGGAGCTGTTTTTT
TRBV15	NA	TRBJ1-5	NA	CATSVSSGSRLNQPQHF	TGTGCCACCAGCGTCTCCTCAGGGTCCAGGTTAAATCAGCCCCAGCATTTT
TRBV4-3	TRBD2	TRBJ2-7	NA	CASSLDSGRAYEQYF	TGCGCCAGCAGCCTTGACAGCGGGAGGGCCTACGAGCAGTACTTC
TRBV6-5	TRBD1	TRBJ2-4	NA	CASNRGVNIQYF	TGTGCCAGCAACAGGGGCGTAAACATTCAGTACTTC
TRBV27	TRBD2	TRBJ2-5	NA	CASSLSGGSGGGETQYF	TGTGCCAGCAGTTTATCGGGTGGTAGTGGGGGAGGGGAGACCCAGTACTTC
TRBV2	TRBD1	TRBJ2-5	NA	CASVGQGQETQYF	TGTGCCAGCGTTGGACAGGGACAAGAGACCCAGTACTTC
TRBV5-1	TRBD1	TRBJ2-1	NA	CASSLGQGSYNEQFF	TGCGCCAGCAGCTTGGGACAGGGGTCCTACAATGAGCAGTTCTTC
TRBV29-1	NA	TRBJ1-1	NA	CSVLVNTEAFF	TGCAGCGTTCTAGTGAACACTGAAGCTTTCTTT
TRBV7-8	NA	TRBJ2-5	few	CASSLPVGETQYF	TGTGCCAGCAGCTTGCCCGTCGGGGAGACCCAGTACTTC
TRBV2	TRBD1	TRBJ2-2	NA	CASKTGDLSNTGELFF	TGTGCCAGCAAGACAGGGGATCTGTCGAACACCGGGGAGCTGTTTTTT
TRBV21-1	NA	TRBJ2-7	few	CASSKIDRGTYEQYF	TGTGCCAGCAGCAAGATCGACAGGGGAACCTACGAGCAGTACTTC
TRBV30	NA	TRBJ1-6	NA	CAWSRRGRMGALHF	TGTGCCTGGAGTAGGCGGGGAAGAATGGGAGCCCTCCACTTT
TRBV7-9	TRBD2	TRBJ2-3	NA	CASSLRAGVRSDTQYF	TGTGCCAGCAGCTTACGCGCGGGAGTGAGGTCAGATACGCAGTATTTT
TRBV29-1	NA	TRBJ2-5	NA	CSAAPETGLETQYF	TGCAGCGCCGCCCCCGAAACAGGTTTAGAGACCCAGTACTTC
TRBV7-9	NA	TRBJ1-4	NA	CASSSRGGFNEKLFF	TGTGCCAGCAGCTCGCGGGGAGGATTTAATGAAAAACTGTTTTTT
TRBV10-3	TRBD2	TRBJ2-7	NA	CAISPQGTSGYEQYF	TGTGCCATCAGCCCGCAGGGGACTAGCGGCTACGAGCAGTACTTC
TRBV5-4	TRBD2	TRBJ2-5	NA	CASSFPGTSGRETQYF	TGTGCCAGCAGCTTCCCCGGGACTAGCGGGAGGGAGACCCAGTACTTC
TRBV10-1	TRBD2	TRBJ2-3	NA	CASSDLKREYTDTQYF	TGCGCCAGCAGTGATTTAAAGCGGGAGTATACAGATACGCAGTATTTT
TRBV18	TRBD2	TRBJ2-5	NA	CASSPPRELQETQYF	TGTGCCAGCTCACCACCGCGGGAGTTACAAGAGACCCAGTACTTC
TRBV6-5	TRBD1	TRBJ1-2	NA	CATQATGAYGYTF	TGTGCCACCCAAGCGACAGGGGCCTATGGCTACACCTTC
TRBV6-4	NA	TRBJ2-2	NA	CASGRRTGELFF	TGTGCCAGCGGACGGAGGACCGGGGAGCTGTTTTTT
TRBV9	TRBD1	TRBJ2-2	NA	CASSTQGAPNTGELFF	TGTGCCAGCAGCACCCAGGGGGCGCCGAACACCGGGGAGCTGTTTTTT
TRBV3-1/TRBV3-2	NA	TRBJ2-7	NA	CASSQVDRNYEQYF	TGTGCCAGCAGCCAAGTCGACAGAAACTACGAGCAGTACTTC